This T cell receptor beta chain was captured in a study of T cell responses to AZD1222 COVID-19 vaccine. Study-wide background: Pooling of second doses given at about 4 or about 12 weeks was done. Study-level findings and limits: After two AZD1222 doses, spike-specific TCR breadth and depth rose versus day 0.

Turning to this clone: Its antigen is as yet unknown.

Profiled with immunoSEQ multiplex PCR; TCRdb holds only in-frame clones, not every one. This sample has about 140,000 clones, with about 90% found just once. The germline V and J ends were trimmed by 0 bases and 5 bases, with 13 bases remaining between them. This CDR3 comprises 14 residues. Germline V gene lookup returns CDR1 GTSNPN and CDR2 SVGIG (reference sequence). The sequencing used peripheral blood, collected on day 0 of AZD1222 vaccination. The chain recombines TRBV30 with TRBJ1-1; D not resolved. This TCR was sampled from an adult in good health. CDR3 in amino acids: CAWSVLESRTEAFF. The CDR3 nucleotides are TGTGCCTGGAGTGTATTAGAGAGCCGAACTGAAGCTTTCTTT.